Listed below are T cell receptor beta chains from one sample, sequenced in a study of shared clonotypes between healthy human individuals. Produced via immunoSEQ multiplex PCR; TCRdb's table is partial and in-frame only. The table includes around 2.1 million clones, approximately 94% detected once. Sequenced sample: naive CD4+ T cells sorted from blood. The receptors stem from a man younger than 35 in good health. The CDR3 runs from the conserved cysteine through the conserved F or W. A D gene is named only where the DNA matches it firmly. Not every row has a clone size; where given, it reads once, few, many or a size class.

D gene	J gene	V gene	clone size	CDR3 DNA	CDR3 protein
.	TRBJ1-3	TRBV7-2	.	TGTGCCAGCAGCTTAAGGTACCGGGACAACTCTGGAAACACCATATATTTT	CASSLRYRDNSGNTIYF
.	TRBJ1-6	TRBV5-1	few	TGCGCCAGCAGCTCCGGAGGTAGGTTTGGATCACCCCTCCACTTT	CASSSGGRFGSPLHF
TRBD1	TRBJ1-2	TRBV28	once	TGTGCCAGCAGTCCCCCGACAGGGTCCTTTGGCTACACCTTC	CASSPPTGSFGYTF
.	TRBJ2-3	TRBV5-4	.	TGTGCCAGCAGCTTCTCTGTCAACACAGATACGCAGTATTTT	CASSFSVNTDTQYF
.	TRBJ1-2	TRBV10-3	once	TGTGCCATCAGTGGAACAGAAGCCTATGGCTACACCTTC	CAISGTEAYGYTF
TRBD2	TRBJ2-1	TRBV6-1	once	TGTGCCAGCAGTGAAGGTAGCGGGAGGAAGGGACAGTTCTTC	CASSEGSGRKGQFF
.	TRBJ1-2	TRBV14	.	TGTGCCAGCAGCCAGTCATCGGATAACTATGGCTACACCTTC	CASSQSSDNYGYTF
.	TRBJ2-7	TRBV20-1	.	TGCAGTGCTAGCGATGGGGGTGACAGCGGATTC	CSASDGGDSGF
TRBD1	TRBJ2-2	TRBV6-5	.	TGTGCCAGCAGTACTACCGGGACAGGTTACGGGGAGCTGTTTTTT	CASSTTGTGYGELFF
.	TRBJ2-7	TRBV2	.	TGTGCCAGCAGTATACAAGGCATCGAGCAGTACTTC	CASSIQGIEQYF
.	TRBJ2-3	TRBV6-5	.	TGTGCCAGCAGTTACTGGGGACATGACACAGATACGCAGTATTTT	CASSYWGHDTDTQYF
.	TRBJ2-7	TRBV10-3	.	TGTGCATCGGCCCTTAGCGGTCCCTACGAGCAGTACTTC	CASALSGPYEQYF
TRBD2	TRBJ2-3	TRBV5-1	.	TGCGCCAGCAGCTTCGCTAGCGGAATAAGCACAGATACGCAGTATTTT	CASSFASGISTDTQYF
TRBD2	TRBJ2-5	TRBV18	.	TGTGCCAGCTCACCTTTAGCGGGGGAATGGGAGACCCAGTACTTC	CASSPLAGEWETQYF
TRBD2	TRBJ2-1	TRBV11-2	.	TGTGCCAGCAGCTTGACCGGGGGGTTCCTTTACAATGAGCAGTTCTTC	CASSLTGGFLYNEQFF
.	TRBJ1-2	TRBV2	.	TGTGCCAGCAGGAATAGTGGCTACACCTTC	CASRNSGYTF
TRBD2	TRBJ2-7	TRBV7-2	.	TGTGCCAGCAGCTTAGCCTCGGGACTAGCGGGAGTATCTGAGCAGTACTTC	CASSLASGLAGVSEQYF
TRBD2	TRBJ2-5	TRBV4-1	.	TGCGCCAGCAGCCAAGATCGTGGACTAGCGGCCGTTCAAGAGACCCAGTACTTC	CASSQDRGLAAVQETQYF
.	TRBJ2-3	TRBV25-1	once	TGTGCCAGCAGGGGGTTAGGAGCGGAGGTGGCAGATACGCAGTATTTT	CASRGLGAEVADTQYF
.	TRBJ2-7	TRBV27	.	TGTGCCAGCAGGTCGACTTGGGGGCCCTACGAGCAGTACTTC	CASRSTWGPYEQYF
TRBD1	TRBJ1-1	TRBV28	.	TGTGCCAGCAGTCCCGGGGAACGGCAGGGGGCTTTTACTGAAGCTTTCTTT	CASSPGERQGAFTEAFF
TRBD1	TRBJ2-7	TRBV6-1	.	TGTGCCAGCAGAGGACAGGGGCAGACCTACGAGCAGTACTTC	CASRGQGQTYEQYF
.	TRBJ2-2	TRBV6-1	.	TGTGCCAGCGGAGGGTGGGACACCGGGGAGCTGTTTTTT	CASGGWDTGELFF
.	TRBJ2-4	TRBV10-3	.	TGTGCCATCAGTGAGTCTCAGGTTGGCAAAAACATTCAGTACTTC	CAISESQVGKNIQYF
TRBD2	TRBJ2-3	TRBV7-2	.	TGTGCCAGCGCCCCCGGGACTAGCGGGAGGGCGGGCACAGATACGCAGTATTTT	CASAPGTSGRAGTDTQYF
TRBD2	TRBJ2-3	TRBV25-1	.	TGTGCCAGCACCCCCCGGGGGGGAAAAACAGATACGCAGTATTTT	CASTPRGGKTDTQYF
.	TRBJ1-1	TRBV7-2	.	TGTGCCAGCAGCTTAAGTGGCCCTACCCTCGCTACTGAAGCTTTCTTT	CASSLSGPTLATEAFF
TRBD1	TRBJ2-1	TRBV5-1	.	TGCGCCAGCAGCTTCGACAGGGGGATACACAATGAGCAGTTCTTC	CASSFDRGIHNEQFF
.	TRBJ2-1	TRBV5-1	.	TGCGCCAGCAGCTTAGACCCTTACCAGAATAATGAGCAGTTCTTC	CASSLDPYQNNEQFF
TRBD2	TRBJ2-3	TRBV5-1	.	TGCGCCAGCAGCTCGGGACTAGCGGGAAGCACAGATACGCAGTATTTT	CASSSGLAGSTDTQYF
TRBD2	TRBJ2-7	TRBV5-1	.	TGCGCCAGCAGCCGACTAGCGGGAGGTTCCTACGAGCAGTACTTC	CASSRLAGGSYEQYF
.	TRBJ2-3	TRBV4-1	.	TGCGCCAGCAGCCAAGTATACGTTTCAGATACGCAGTATTTT	CASSQVYVSDTQYF
.	TRBJ2-1	TRBV29-1	once	TGCAGCGTTGAAGATCTCAACAGCGAGCAGTTCTTC	CSVEDLNSEQFF
.	TRBJ1-1	TRBV5-6	.	TGTGCCAGCAGATCGGGGCTTAGTCAGACTGAAGCTTTCTTT	CASRSGLSQTEAFF
.	TRBJ2-7	TRBV6-5	.	TGTGCCAGCAGTTACTCGATCAGTACCTACGAGCAGTACTTC	CASSYSISTYEQYF
.	TRBJ2-7	TRBV7-2	.	TGTGCCAGCAGCTTAGAGGTCGGCGCCATCCCTCCCTACGAGCAGTACTTC	CASSLEVGAIPPYEQYF
TRBD1	TRBJ1-2	TRBV6-5	.	TGTGCCAGCAGTCGACAGGGGAAGAGGTCGGGAGGCTACACCTTC	CASSRQGKRSGGYTF
TRBD1	TRBJ2-1	TRBV5-1	.	TGCGCCAGCAGCTTGGCACAGGGGTACAATGAGCAGTTCTTC	CASSLAQGYNEQFF
.	TRBJ2-7	TRBV6-1	.	TGTGCCAGCAGGTATCGCGAGCAGTACTTC	CASRYREQYF
.	TRBJ1-5	TRBV19	.	TGTGCCAGTAGTACTACAGGTTTTAGCAATCAGCCCCAGCATTTT	CASSTTGFSNQPQHF
TRBD1	TRBJ2-7	TRBV7-9	.	TGTGCCAGCAGCTTAGCGGGACAGGGAATACACGAGCAGTACTTC	CASSLAGQGIHEQYF
TRBD1	TRBJ1-2	TRBV30	.	TGTGCCTGGAGGGGGACAGGGGGATCCTATGGCTACACCTTC	CAWRGTGGSYGYTF
.	TRBJ2-7	TRBV5-1	.	TGCGCCAGCAGCTCCTCTGGGGACTACGAGCAGTACTTC	CASSSSGDYEQYF
.	TRBJ1-1	TRBV6-1	.	TGTGCCAGCAGTGAAGCGGGGACCAGGGACACTGAAGCTTTCTTT	CASSEAGTRDTEAFF
TRBD1	TRBJ2-1	TRBV5-1	.	TGCGCCAGCAGCCAAACAGGGGACGGGCACAATGAGCAGTTCTTC	CASSQTGDGHNEQFF
.	TRBJ1-1	TRBV19	.	TGTGCCAGTAGTATAAGGCAGCCTATGAACACTGAAGCTTTCTTT	CASSIRQPMNTEAFF
.	TRBJ1-1	TRBV30	.	TGTGCCTGGAGTGCTACAGGGATGAACACTGAAGCTTTCTTT	CAWSATGMNTEAFF
TRBD1	TRBJ2-7	TRBV5-1	.	TGCGCCAGCAGCTTGGGACAGGGGGACTACGAGCAGTACTTC	CASSLGQGDYEQYF
.	TRBJ2-7	TRBV19	few	TGTGCCAGTAGTATAGGGCAGGGCTACGAGCAGTACTTC	CASSIGQGYEQYF
TRBD2	TRBJ2-7	TRBV19	.	TGTGCCAGTAGTACCCCCGGGACTACCTACGAGCAGTACTTC	CASSTPGTTYEQYF
.	TRBJ1-4	TRBV5-1	few	TGCGCCAGCAGCTTGGGACACGCAACTAATGAAAAACTGTTTTTT	CASSLGHATNEKLFF